This TCR beta chain was identified during a study of T cell responses to AZD1222 COVID-19 vaccine. Across the whole study: Second doses were pooled across both intervals (about 4 or about 12 weeks). Study-level results: Nearly half of unique spike-specific TCRs reportedly avoided B.1.351 and B.1.1.7 mutated regions. No day 14 peak samples; only post-peak repertoires were characterized.

Produced via immunoSEQ multiplex PCR; TCRdb's table is partial and in-frame only. This sample carries 120,000 or so clones, 70% to 90% of them seen once, and the ten largest clones take around 3%. A word on this clone: Its antigen is unknown.

Germline V gene lookup returns CDR1 LGHNA and CDR2 YNFKEQ. The CDR3 runs to 15 residues. Germline trimming cut 0 bases from V and 2 bases from J; bases unmatched to any gene: 0. The sequences come from peripheral blood, collected on day 0 of AZD1222 vaccination. The origin of this receptor is an adult in good health. This sequence joins TRBV4-2 and TRBJ2-1, with 8 bases fitting TRBD2. CDR3 in amino acids: CASSQELAAYNEQFF. As DNA, the CDR3 is TGTGCCAGCAGCCAAGAACTAGCGGCCTACAATGAGCAGTTCTTC.